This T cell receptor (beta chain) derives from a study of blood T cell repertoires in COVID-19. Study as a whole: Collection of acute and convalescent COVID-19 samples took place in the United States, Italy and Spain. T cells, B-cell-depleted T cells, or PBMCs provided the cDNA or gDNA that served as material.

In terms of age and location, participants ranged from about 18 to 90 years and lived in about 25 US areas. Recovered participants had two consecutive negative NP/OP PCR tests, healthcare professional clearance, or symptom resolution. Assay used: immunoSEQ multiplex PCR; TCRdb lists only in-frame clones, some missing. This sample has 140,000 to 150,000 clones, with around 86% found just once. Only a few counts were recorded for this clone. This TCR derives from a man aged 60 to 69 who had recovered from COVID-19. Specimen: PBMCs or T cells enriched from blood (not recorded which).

CDR3 in DNA: TGCAGCGTTGTTAGGACTAGCGCTTCCTACGAGCAGTACTTC. This sequence encodes CSVVRTSASYEQYF. This rearrangement joins TRBV29-1 to TRBJ2-7, with 9 bases that match TRBD2. With V trimmed by 4 bases and J by 1 base, 5 bases remained unmatched. This CDR3 region has 14 residues. The V gene's germline CDR1 is SQVTM and CDR2 ANQGSEA.